The sequence of this TCR beta chain was determined in a study of regulatory T cells in long-lasting Graves disease. The sample holds many counts of this clonotype. Antigen: not known. Trimming removed 8 bases at V and 5 bases at J, with 9 bases between. The V gene's germline CDR1 is SNHLY and CDR2 FYNNEI. The CDR3 extends over 11 amino acids. The study's findings and limits: Favoring TRBV28, TRBJ1-2 and TRBJ2-5 was a feature seen in persistent disease.

Time point noted: persistent/refractory GD, antithyroid drugs over 5 years with positive TRAb. From RNA extracted from PBMCs, the TCR library was made. Relying on iRepertoire HTBI primers and Arm-PCR of CDR3 regions, the team built TCR beta libraries. Per the original data handling: About 62 TRBV and about 15 TRBJ segments were identified across samples. TCRdb ran MiXCR on the multiplex PCR reads and lists one entry per CDR3 protein. These V and J calls are TCRdb output, not the study's own analysis. Of hundreds of thousands of distinct CDR3 sequences in the sample, about 22% were seen once. The sequence was obtained from a female donor with Graves disease. This material consisted of peripheral blood mononuclear cells (PBMCs), taken when the disease was refractory, from a patient treated with antithyroid drugs. V is TRBV2 and J is TRBJ1-2; D is perhaps TRBD1 (5 bases). CDR3 DNA: TGTGCCAGCGGCGACAGTTATGGCTACACCTTC. Protein sequence: CASGDSYGYTF.